The T cell receptor (beta chain) under discussion was sequenced for a study of T-cell memory formation after mild COVID-19. The study's findings and limits: Largely, contracting CD4+ clones fell within CM and EM, and contracting CD8+ clones within EMRA. Detection of some responders pre-infection suggested pre-existing cross-reactive memory T cells participated. While clones contracting from day 15 to 85 were balanced between CD4 and CD8, later expanders leaned CD4+. Nothing confirmed that second-wave clones peaking on day 37 were specific for SARS-CoV-2.

This clonotype was counted only a few times. Antigen specificity is unknown. TCRdb reanalysed the 5' RACE reads using MiXCR and keeps one entry per CDR3 protein. The sample contains approximately 260,000 distinct CDR3 sequences, roughly 18% of which appear only once. The V gene lost 1 base and the J gene lost 8 bases, with 8 bases spanning the gap. Per germline, CDR1 SGHTA and CDR2 FQGNSA. The CDR3 is 12 amino acids. The sequenced sample consisted of PBMCs or a T cell subset sorted from them (not recorded which). The chain has TRBV7-2 and TRBJ1-2, with D hard to call. This TCR was recovered from a man aged 18 to 30 who had mild COVID-19 (a few samples of this study predate the infection). Cell type and time point are not known. The CDR3 DNA is TGTGCCAGCAGCTTAGGGGTGGACGGCTACACCTTC. Protein: CASSLGVDGYTF.